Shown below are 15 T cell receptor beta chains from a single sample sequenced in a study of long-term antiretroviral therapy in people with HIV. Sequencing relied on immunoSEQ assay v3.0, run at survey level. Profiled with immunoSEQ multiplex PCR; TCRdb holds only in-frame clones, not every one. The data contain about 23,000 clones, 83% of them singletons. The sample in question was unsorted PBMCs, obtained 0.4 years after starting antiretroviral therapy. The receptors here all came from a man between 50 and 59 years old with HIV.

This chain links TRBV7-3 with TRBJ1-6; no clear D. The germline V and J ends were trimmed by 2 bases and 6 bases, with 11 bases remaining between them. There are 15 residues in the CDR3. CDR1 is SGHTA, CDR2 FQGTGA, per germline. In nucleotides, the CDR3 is TGTGCCAGCAGCTTAGGAGGGTACGGTAATTCACCCCTCCACTTT. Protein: CASSLGGYGNSPLHF.

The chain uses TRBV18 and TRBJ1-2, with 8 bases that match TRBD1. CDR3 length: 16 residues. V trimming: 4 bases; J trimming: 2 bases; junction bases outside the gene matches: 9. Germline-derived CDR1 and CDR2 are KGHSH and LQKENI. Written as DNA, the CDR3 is TGTGCCAGCTCACTGGAACGGACAGGGCGGAACTATGGCTACACCTTC. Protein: CASSLERTGRNYGYTF.

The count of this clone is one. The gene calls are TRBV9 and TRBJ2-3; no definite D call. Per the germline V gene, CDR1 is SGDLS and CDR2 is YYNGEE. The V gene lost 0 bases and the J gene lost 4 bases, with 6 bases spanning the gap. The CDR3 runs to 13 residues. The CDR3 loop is CASSVGPADTQYF. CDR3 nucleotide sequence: TGTGCCAGCAGCGTAGGTCCTGCAGATACGCAGTATTTT.

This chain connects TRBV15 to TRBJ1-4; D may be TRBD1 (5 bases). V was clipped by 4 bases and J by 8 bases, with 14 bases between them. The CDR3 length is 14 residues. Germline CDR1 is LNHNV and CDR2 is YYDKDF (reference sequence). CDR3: CATSKDISDEKLFF. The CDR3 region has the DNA TGTGCCACCAGCAAGGACATCAGTGACGAAAAACTGTTTTTT.

CDR3 coding DNA: TGTGCCAGCAGTATGACAGGGATCGGCAATCAGCCCCAGCATTTT. Translating gives CASSMTGIGNQPQHF. The chain uses TRBV6-1 and TRBJ1-5; 7 bases align to TRBD1. V gave up 5 bases and J gave up 2 bases; unmatched junction bases: 6. The CDR3 runs 15 residues. Germline V gives CDR1 MNHNS, CDR2 SASEGT.

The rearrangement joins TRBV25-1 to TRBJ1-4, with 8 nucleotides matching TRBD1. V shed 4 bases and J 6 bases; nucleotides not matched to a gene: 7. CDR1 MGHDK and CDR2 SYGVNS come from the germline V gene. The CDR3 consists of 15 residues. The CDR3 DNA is TGTGCCAGCAGTGCCAAACAGGGGGTTTATGAAAAACTGTTTTTT. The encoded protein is CASSAKQGVYEKLFF.

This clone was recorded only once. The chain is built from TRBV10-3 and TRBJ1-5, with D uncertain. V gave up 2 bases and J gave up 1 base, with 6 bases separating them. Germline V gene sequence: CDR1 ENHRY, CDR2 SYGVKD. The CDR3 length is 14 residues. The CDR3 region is CAISEGVSNQPQHF. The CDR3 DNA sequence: TGTGCCATCAGTGAGGGAGTGAGCAATCAGCCCCAGCATTTT.

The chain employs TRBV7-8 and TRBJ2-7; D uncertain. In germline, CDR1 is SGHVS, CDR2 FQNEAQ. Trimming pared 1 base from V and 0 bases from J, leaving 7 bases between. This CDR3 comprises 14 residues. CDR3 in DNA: TGTGCCAGCAGCTTAGTTCAGAGCTCCTACGAGCAGTACTTC. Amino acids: CASSLVQSSYEQYF.

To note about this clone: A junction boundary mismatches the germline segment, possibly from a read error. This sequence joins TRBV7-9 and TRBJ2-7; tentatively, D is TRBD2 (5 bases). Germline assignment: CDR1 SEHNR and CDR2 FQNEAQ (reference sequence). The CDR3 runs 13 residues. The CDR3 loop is CASSLGLHYEQYF. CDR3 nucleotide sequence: TGTGCCAGCAGTTTAGGACTTCACTACGAGCAGTACTTC.

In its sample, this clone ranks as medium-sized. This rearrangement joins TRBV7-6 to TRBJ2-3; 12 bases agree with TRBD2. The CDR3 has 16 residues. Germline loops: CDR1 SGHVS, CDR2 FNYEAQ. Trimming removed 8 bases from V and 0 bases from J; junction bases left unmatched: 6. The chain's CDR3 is CASRKTSGGSTDTQYF. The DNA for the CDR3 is TGTGCCAGCCGGAAGACTAGCGGGGGTAGCACAGATACGCAGTATTTT.

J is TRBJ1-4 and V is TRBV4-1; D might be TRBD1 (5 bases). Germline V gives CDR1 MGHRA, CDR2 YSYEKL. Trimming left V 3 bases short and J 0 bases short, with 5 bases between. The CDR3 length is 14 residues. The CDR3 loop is CASSQGATNEKLFF. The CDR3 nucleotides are TGCGCCAGCAGCCAGGGGGCAACTAATGAAAAACTGTTTTTT.

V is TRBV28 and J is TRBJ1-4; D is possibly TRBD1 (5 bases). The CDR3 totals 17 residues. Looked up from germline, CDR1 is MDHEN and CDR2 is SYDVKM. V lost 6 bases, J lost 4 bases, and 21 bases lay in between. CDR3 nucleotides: TGTGCCAGCAGATCCCCTCGGGGCAGGTTAATTAATGAAAAACTGTTTTTT. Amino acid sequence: CASRSPRGRLINEKLFF.

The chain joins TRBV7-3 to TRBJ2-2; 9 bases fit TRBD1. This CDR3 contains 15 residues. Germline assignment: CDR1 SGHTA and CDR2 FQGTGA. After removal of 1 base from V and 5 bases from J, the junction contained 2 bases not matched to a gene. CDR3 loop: CASSLIQGATGELFF. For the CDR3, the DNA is TGTGCCAGCAGCTTAATACAGGGGGCGACCGGGGAGCTGTTTTTT.

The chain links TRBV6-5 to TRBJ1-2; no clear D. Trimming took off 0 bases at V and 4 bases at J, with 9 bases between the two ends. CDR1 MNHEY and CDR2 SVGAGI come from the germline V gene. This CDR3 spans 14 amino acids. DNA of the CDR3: TGTGCCAGCAGTTACTCCACAGCAACCTATGGCTACACCTTC. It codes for CASSYSTATYGYTF.

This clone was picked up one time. The CDR3 DNA reads as TGTGCCAGCAGTGAAGCGCAAAGGGGTGAGCAGTACTTC. Protein product: CASSEAQRGEQYF. The chain joins TRBV2 to TRBJ2-7; the D gene is possibly TRBD1 (5 bases). With 0 bases removed from V and 7 bases from J, the gap between germline ends came to 10 bases. The CDR3 contains 13 residues. From germline, CDR1 is SNHLY and CDR2 FYNNEI. Full variable domain (remainder filled in from reference TRBV2 and TRBJ2-7): EPEVTQTPSHQVTQMGQEVILRCVPISNHLYFYWYRQILGQKVEFLVSFYNNEISEKSEIFDDQFSVERPDGSNFTLKIRSTKLEDSAMYFCASSEAQRGEQYFGPGTRLTVT.